Below are 17 T cell receptor beta chains sequenced from a single sample in a study of T cells in women clearing cervical HPV infection. This table comes from immunoSEQ multiplex PCR, and its TCRdb copy is limited to in-frame clones, with some not included. The sample table includes approximately 30,000 clones. Sample: blood buffy coat. These receptors all come from a woman aged 18 to 75 with a cervical HPV16 infection that either progressed to CIN3+ or cleared (not recorded which).

Worth noting for this clone: One end of the junction does not line up with germline, which may come from a read error. Read coverage stops 3 residues before the CDR3 terminus; the germline J gene supplies the remainder. Other DNA sequences in this sample translate to the same CDR3. The V and J genes are TRBV30 and TRBJ1-3; TRBD1 might be the D (5 bases). Germline CDR1 GTSNPN, CDR2 SVGIG (reference sequence). There are 16 residues in the CDR3. The sequenced CDR3 bases are TGTGCCTGGAGTGTCAGGACAAAATTAACCGGAAACACG. Translating gives CAWSVRTKLTGNT. The complete CDR3 reads CAWSVRTKLTGNTIYF. The variable domain in full, with the rest retrieved from reference TRBV30 and TRBJ1-3, is SQTIHQWPATLVQPVGSPLSLECTVEGTSNPNLYWYRQAAGRGLQLLFYSVGIGQISSEVPQNLSASRPQDRQFILSSKKLLLSDSGFYLCAWSVRTKLTGNTIYFGEGSWLTVV.

The sequenced CDR3 bases are TGTGCCAGTAGTATGACTAGCGGGCATAGCACAGATACG. Amino acids: CASSMTSGHSTDT. The whole CDR3 region reads CASSMTSGHSTDTQYF. The chain is built from TRBV19 and TRBJ2-3; 10 bases agree with TRBD2. Read data end 3 residues before the CDR3 end; the end is taken from the germline J gene. Germline V gives CDR1 LNHDA, CDR2 SQIVND (reference sequence). CDR3 length: 16 residues. V lost 3 bases and J lost 0; bases outside the gene matches: 3.

Incomplete CDR3 DNA: TGTGCCAGCAGCTTTTTACTACAGGGGATCGGGGAG. The encoded protein is CASSFLLQGIGE. The whole CDR3 sequence reads CASSFLLQGIGELFF. The V and J genes are TRBV5-8 and TRBJ2-2, with TRBD1 identical over 7 bases. The read falls 3 residues short of the CDR3 end, and the missing part is taken from the germline J gene. Trimming took 2 bases from V and 7 from J; bases not matched to a gene: 8. Germline lookup yields CDR1 SGHTS and CDR2 YDEGEE. This CDR3 has 15 amino acids.

Turning to this clone: Sequencing ends 3 residues short of the CDR3 end; the germline J gene provides the rest. This sequence joins TRBV7-2 and TRBJ2-1; D not resolved. The CDR3 is made up of 14 amino acids. Germline V gene lookup returns CDR1 SGHTA and CDR2 FQGNSA. V lost 0 bases and J lost 6, with 9 bases in between. The part of the CDR3 DNA that was read is TGTGCCAGCAGCTTAGCTAGCTCAGTCAATGAG. Encoded protein: CASSLASSVNE. Given in full, the CDR3 is CASSLASSVNEQFF.

In regard to this clone: The read terminates 3 residues ahead of where the CDR3 ends, so the germline J gene completes it. The chain recombines TRBV19 with TRBJ1-6; the D is unclear. Germline CDR1 and CDR2: LNHDA and SQIVND (reference sequence). Trimming stripped 4 bases from V and 6 bases from J, with 13 bases between. The CDR3 length is 15 residues. CDR3 loop: CASSTRPPANSPLHF. CDR3 bases read: TGTGCCAGTAGTACGCGCCCCCCCGCTAATTCACCC.

Regarding this clone: Read coverage stops 3 residues before the CDR3 terminus; the germline J gene supplies the remainder. V and J are TRBV10-3 and TRBJ2-1; 11 bases line up with TRBD2. The CDR3 sequence is 15 residues long. J lost 6 bases, V lost 3 bases, and 4 bases had no gene match. Germline V gene data show CDR1 as ENHRY and CDR2 as SYGVKD. CDR3 DNA (partial): TGTGCCATCAGTGACGGGACTAGCGGTGGCAATGAG. It yields the protein CAISDGTSGGNE. The entire CDR3 protein reads CAISDGTSGGNEQFF.

In the case of this clone: The CDR3 extends 3 residues past the end of the read, so its final part is completed from the germline J gene. The V call is TRBV20-1, the J call TRBJ1-1, with D unclear. CDR1 and CDR2 from the germline V gene are DFQATT and SNEGSKA (reference sequence). Deletions cut 3 bases from V and 0 bases from J, with 11 bases between. The CDR3 contains 14 residues. The CDR3 sequence: CSASKAQVNTEAFF. Partial CDR3 DNA: TGCAGTGCTAGTAAGGCCCAGGTGAACACTGAA.

A remark on this clone: The CDR3 is cut off 3 residues early in the read; its end comes from the germline J gene. This chain uses TRBV29-1 with TRBJ2-1, with D maybe TRBD2 (6 bases). V was cut by 0 bases and J by 6 bases, with 15 bases left in between. The CDR3 totals 15 residues. From germline, CDR1 is SQVTM and CDR2 ANQGSEA. CDR3 bases read: TGCAGCGTTGAAGACCTGACTAGTTATAGCAATGAG. Amino acids: CSVEDLTSYSNE. The full CDR3 protein reads CSVEDLTSYSNEQFF.

Concerning this clone: Read sequence stops 3 residues before the CDR3 end, and the germline J gene provides the missing end. The chain is built from TRBV28 and TRBJ1-6; D possibly corresponds to TRBD1 (6 bases). Trimming stripped 5 bases from V and 4 bases from J, with 15 bases between. The CDR3 sequence is 16 residues long. The V gene's germline CDR1 is MDHEN and CDR2 SYDVKM. CDR3 in amino acids: CASSTQGGGYNSPLHF. The sequenced part of the CDR3 DNA is TGTGCCAGCAGTACTCAAGGGGGGGGGTATAATTCACCC.

To note about this clone: The read terminates 3 residues ahead of where the CDR3 ends, so the germline J gene completes it. The chain is built from TRBV7-2 and TRBJ1-2; 9 bases agree with TRBD1. Per the germline V gene, CDR1 is SGHTA and CDR2 is FQGNSA. The CDR3 is 14 amino acids. CDR3: CASSLIQGAWGYTF. Incomplete CDR3 DNA: TGTGCCAGCAGCTTGATACAGGGGGCATGGGGC. The entire variable domain, with the rest obtained from reference TRBV7-2 and TRBJ1-2, is as follows: GAGVSQSPSNKVTEKGKDVELRCDPISGHTALYWYRQSLGQGLEFLIYFQGNSAPDKSGLPSDRFSAERTGGSVSTLTIQRTQQEDSAVYLCASSLIQGAWGYTFGSGTRLTVV.

On this clone: The DNA ends 3 residues before the CDR3 does, and the rest of the CDR3 is filled in from the germline J gene. The rearrangement uses TRBV29-1 and TRBJ2-3, with TRBD1 matching 9 bases. CDR1 is SQVTM and CDR2 is ANQGSEA in the germline V gene. This CDR3 spans 18 amino acids. Trimming cost V 1 base and J 1 base; bases outside gene matches: 12. The CDR3 loop is CSVEGYTDRGYGTDTQYF. CDR3 bases read: TGCAGCGTTGAAGGCTACACGGACAGGGGTTACGGCACAGATACG.

On this clone: The read falls 3 residues short of the CDR3 end, and the missing part is taken from the germline J gene. V usage is TRBV2 and J usage is TRBJ2-5, with 8 bases aligning to TRBD1. The CDR3 has 14 residues. In germline, CDR1 is SNHLY, CDR2 FYNNEI. V lost 8 bases to trimming and J lost 1 base; unmatched junction nucleotides: 6. CDR3 residues: CASGEQGGQETQYF. CDR3 DNA, as far as it was read: TGTGCCAGCGGAGAACAGGGGGGCCAAGAGACC.

On this clone itself: The observed sequence ends 3 residues before the CDR3 terminus, with the missing tail filled in from the germline J gene. The V and J genes are TRBV18 and TRBJ1-2; 10 positions agree with TRBD1. CDR1 KGHSH and CDR2 LQKENI come from the germline V gene. The CDR3 length is 15 residues. V lost 3 bases, J lost 3 bases, and 4 bases stayed unmatched. Here the CDR3 reads CASSPRQGADYGYTF. CDR3 bases read: TGTGCCAGCTCACCCCGACAGGGGGCCGACTATGGC.

This CDR3 reads CASSPGTGGGSETQYF. Partial CDR3 DNA: TGTGCCAGCAGCCCGGGGACAGGGGGAGGATCGGAGACG. This chain uses TRBV7-3 with TRBJ2-3; the match to TRBD1 covers 11 bases. Read coverage stops 3 residues before the CDR3 terminus; the germline J gene supplies the remainder. The CDR3 is 16 amino acids. Germline CDR1 and CDR2: SGHTA and FQGTGA. Full variable domain (missing parts from reference TRBV7-3 and TRBJ2-3): GAGVSQTPSNKVTEKGKYVELRCDPISGHTALYWYRQSLGQGPEFLIYFQGTGAADDSGLPNDRFFAVRPEGSVSTLKIQRTERGDSAVYLCASSPGTGGGSETQYFGPGTRLTVL.

On this clone itself: Sequencing ends 3 residues short of the CDR3 end; the germline J gene provides the rest. V usage is TRBV18 and J usage is TRBJ2-5; D remains ambiguous. The V gene lost 4 bases and the J gene lost 1 base, with 13 bases spanning the gap. CDR1 KGHSH and CDR2 LQKENI come from the germline V gene. The CDR3 loop spans 15 amino acids. The CDR3 here is CASSLMTTPQETQYF. Partial CDR3 DNA: TGTGCCAGCTCACTCATGACAACTCCCCAAGAGACC.

Concerning this clone: The missing CDR3 end, 3 residues past where the read stops, is filled in from the germline J gene. The rearrangement joins TRBV2 to TRBJ1-2; perhaps TRBD1 as D (6 bases). The length of the CDR3 is 11 residues. Germline values: CDR1 SNHLY, CDR2 FYNNEI. CDR3 DNA, as far as it was read: TGTGCCACTGGGGGCCAAGATACA. Protein product: CATGGQDT. The full-length CDR3 reads as CATGGQDTYTF.

With regard to this clone: The CDR3 goes on 3 residues after the read ends, and that part is filled in from the germline J gene. This chain links TRBV7-2 with TRBJ2-3, with 7 bases lining up with TRBD2. The germline V gene has CDR1 SGHTA and CDR2 FQGNSA. J gave up 2 bases and V 3 bases, and 2 bases lay outside the gene matches. The CDR3 is made up of 14 amino acids. This chain's CDR3 is CASSFGGVTDTQYF. CDR3 bases read: TGTGCCAGCAGCTTTGGGGGGGTCACAGATACG.